One sample yielded the 21 T cell receptor beta chains listed below, sequenced in a study of OX40 agonist ivuxolimab in advanced cancers. Clones were read by immunoSEQ multiplex PCR, and TCRdb kept only the in-frame ones, dropping some. The sample includes under 85,000 clones, more than 75% seen only once; the top ten take roughly 0.25%. The source was CD4+ or CD8+ T cells sorted from blood, collected in a trial of the OX40 agonist ivuxolimab. The receptors originated from an adult with an advanced solid tumor such as melanoma, head and neck, liver or kidney cancer.

This sequence joins TRBV6-4 and TRBJ2-5; a weak D match, TRBD2 (6 bases). Trimming left V 3 bases short and J 8 bases short, with 13 bases between. The V gene's germline CDR1 is MRHNA and CDR2 SNTAGT. CDR3 size: 13 residues. In nucleotides, the CDR3 is TGTGCCAGCAGTGAATTGCGACTAGGTACCCAGTACTTC. This translates into CASSELRLGTQYF.

This clone was seen more than once but under ten times. The chain recombines TRBV18 with TRBJ2-7, with D tentatively TRBD1 (5 bases). Germline values: CDR1 KGHSH, CDR2 LQKENI. CDR3 length: 14 residues. Trimming removed 0 bases at V and 3 bases at J, with 9 bases between. CDR3 protein: CASSPPAQGYEQYF. Here the CDR3 DNA reads TGTGCCAGCTCACCACCGGCCCAGGGCTACGAGCAGTACTTC.

The V call is TRBV7-2, the J call TRBJ1-3, with D unclear. CDR3 length equals 14 residues. Trimming removed 5 bases from V and 0 bases from J, with 8 bases in between. Germline-derived CDR1 and CDR2 are SGHTA and FQGNSA. DNA for the CDR3: TGTGCCAGCAGCATAACTCCCTCTGGAAACACCATATATTTT. Protein product: CASSITPSGNTIYF. The whole variable domain, remainder taken from reference TRBV7-2 and TRBJ1-3, is GAGVSQSPSNKVTEKGKDVELRCDPISGHTALYWYRQSLGQGLEFLIYFQGNSAPDKSGLPSDRFSAERTGGSVSTLTIQRTQQEDSAVYLCASSITPSGNTIYFGEGSWLTVV.

The chain joins TRBV7-9 to TRBJ2-3; 8 bases fit TRBD1. The CDR3 extends over 14 amino acids. With V trimmed by 5 bases and J by 6 bases, 7 bases remained unmatched. CDR1 and CDR2 from the germline V gene are SEHNR and FQNEAQ (reference sequence). The CDR3 region has the DNA TGTGCCAGCAGCCCGGACAGGGCTCGGGATACGCAGTATTTT. Translated: CASSPDRARDTQYF.

The chain carries TRBV6-6 and TRBJ2-3; 8 positions match TRBD2. The V gene end was trimmed by 5 bases and the J gene end by 0 bases; junction bases not matched to a gene: 4. The CDR3 extends over 15 amino acids. Germline-derived CDR1 and CDR2 are MNHNY and SVGAGI (reference sequence). The CDR3 DNA is TGTGCCAGCAGTCCTTTAGCGGGAAGCACAGATACGCAGTATTTT. Amino acids: CASSPLAGSTDTQYF.

The gene calls are TRBV25-1 and TRBJ2-5, with D tentatively TRBD2 (5 bases). Germline V gene sequence: CDR1 MGHDK, CDR2 SYGVNS. Trimming left V 1 base short and J 7 bases short, with 16 bases between. The CDR3 totals 15 residues. The CDR3 DNA is TGTGCCAGCAGTGAATCGGGAATCGACCGGGGGACCCAGTACTTC. Encoded protein: CASSESGIDRGTQYF. The variable domain in full, with the rest retrieved from reference TRBV25-1 and TRBJ2-5, is EADIYQTPRYLVIGTGKKITLECSQTMGHDKMYWYQQDPGMELHLIHYSYGVNSTEKGDLSSESTVSRIRTEHFPLTLESARPSHTSQYLCASSESGIDRGTQYFGPGTRLLVL.

The V call is TRBV7-8, the J call TRBJ2-3; possible D gene TRBD1, 6 bases. The CDR3 has 17 residues. Germline values: CDR1 SGHVS, CDR2 FQNEAQ. V dropped 1 base and J dropped 1 base, with 15 bases sitting between them. The CDR3 loop is CASSLEARAGGTDTQYF. The CDR3 coding sequence is TGTGCCAGCAGCTTAGAGGCTCGGGCAGGGGGCACAGATACGCAGTATTTT.

J is TRBJ2-1 and V is TRBV7-2, with a weak D call TRBD2 (5 bases). CDR1 and CDR2 (germline): SGHTA, FQGNSA. The V end was cut by 5 bases, the J end by 5 bases, with 13 bases between. The CDR3 is 14 amino acids. This CDR3 is CASSTRTVDNEQFF. The DNA of the CDR3 is TGTGCCAGCAGCACAAGGACTGTCGACAATGAGCAGTTCTTC.

This chain links TRBV5-4 with TRBJ2-3, with D perhaps TRBD2 (5 bases). The germline gives CDR1 SGHNT, CDR2 YYREEE (reference sequence). V lost 5 bases and J 2 bases, leaving 15 bases between the germline ends. CDR3 length: 15 residues. The DNA of the CDR3 is TGTGCCAGCAGTCCCCGAGGGTCATCCACAGATACGCAGTATTTT. It codes for CASSPRGSSTDTQYF.

Only one count was recorded for this clone. The V and J genes are TRBV9 and TRBJ2-3; D gene unclear. Trimming pared 0 bases from V and 2 bases from J, leaving 10 bases between. Germline V gene lookup returns CDR1 SGDLS and CDR2 YYNGEE. The CDR3 covers 15 residues. The CDR3 sequence is CASSVAQTFTDTQYF. The DNA of the CDR3 is TGTGCCAGCAGCGTAGCACAAACCTTCACAGATACGCAGTATTTT.

The V and J genes are TRBV25-1 and TRBJ2-2; perhaps D is TRBD1 or TRBD2 (5 bases each). V lost 3 bases and J lost 5, with 13 bases in between. This CDR3 is 15 amino acids long. Germline V gene lookup returns CDR1 MGHDK and CDR2 SYGVNS. Written as DNA, the CDR3 is TGTGCCAGCAGTGAGGCCGGGACGGGGACCGGGGAGCTGTTTTTT. Protein: CASSEAGTGTGELFF.

This chain connects TRBV15 to TRBJ2-2; the D is unclear. The CDR3 totals 13 residues. Germline values: CDR1 LNHNV, CDR2 YYDKDF (reference sequence). Trimming took 0 bases from V and 5 from J, leaving 4 bases between them. Here the CDR3 reads CATSRDSTGELFF. CDR3 nucleotide sequence: TGTGCCACCAGCAGAGATAGTACCGGGGAGCTGTTTTTT. Supplemented by reference TRBV15 and TRBJ2-2, the full variable domain reads DAMVIQNPRYQVTQFGKPVTLSCSQTLNHNVMYWYQQKSSQAPKLLFHYYDKDFNNEADTPDNFQSRRPNTSFCFLDIRSPGLGDTAMYLCATSRDSTGELFFGEGSRLTVL.

This chain connects TRBV9 to TRBJ2-1; no clear D gene. Germline-derived CDR1 and CDR2 are SGDLS and YYNGEE. CDR3 length: 15 residues. The V end lost 0 bases, the J end lost 2 bases, and 9 bases lay between the germline ends. CDR3 residues: CASSVATQTYNEQFF. The DNA for the CDR3 is TGTGCCAGCAGCGTAGCTACGCAAACCTACAATGAGCAGTTCTTC.

This sequence joins TRBV28 and TRBJ1-1; TRBD1 matches 7 bases. The germline CDR1 and CDR2 sequences are MDHEN and SYDVKM. After removal of 5 bases from V and 3 bases from J, the junction contained 6 bases not matched to a gene. The CDR3 spans 14 residues. The CDR3 here is CASSVDRVDTEAFF. CDR3 DNA: TGTGCCAGCAGTGTCGACAGGGTCGACACTGAAGCTTTCTTT.

This chain joins TRBV5-4 and TRBJ2-3, with a weak D call TRBD2 (6 bases). The CDR3 has 15 amino acids. From germline, CDR1 is SGHNT and CDR2 YYREEE (reference sequence). V was shortened by 4 bases and J by 0 bases, with 12 bases between the two germline ends. The CDR3 DNA follows: TGTGCCAGCAGCAGGGACTCCTCTAGCACAGATACGCAGTATTTT. Translated: CASSRDSSSTDTQYF. Supplemented by reference TRBV5-4 and TRBJ2-3, the full variable domain reads ETGVTQSPTHLIKTRGQQVTLRCSSQSGHNTVSWYQQALGQGPQFIFQYYREEENGRGNFPPRFSGLQFPNYSSELNVNALELDDSALYLCASSRDSSSTDTQYFGPGTRLTVL.

V and J are TRBV6-5 and TRBJ1-4; 9 positions match TRBD1. The germline V gene encodes CDR1 MNHEY and CDR2 SVGAGI. V shed 5 bases and J 10 bases; nucleotides not matched to a gene: 11. The length of the CDR3 is 15 residues. CDR3 in DNA: TGTGCCAGCAGTGGCGGGACAGGGAATCCCGGAAAACTGTTTTTT. Protein product: CASSGGTGNPGKLFF.

This sequence joins TRBV15 and TRBJ2-3; D is unclear. Trimming stripped 0 bases from V and 2 bases from J, with 9 bases between. CDR3 length: 15 amino acids. Germline-derived CDR1 and CDR2 are LNHNV and YYDKDF (reference sequence). The CDR3 sequence: CATSRDQVITDTQYF. CDR3 nucleotide sequence: TGTGCCACCAGCAGAGATCAGGTTATCACAGATACGCAGTATTTT. Full variable domain (outside the CDR3, taken from reference TRBV15 and TRBJ2-3): DAMVIQNPRYQVTQFGKPVTLSCSQTLNHNVMYWYQQKSSQAPKLLFHYYDKDFNNEADTPDNFQSRRPNTSFCFLDIRSPGLGDTAMYLCATSRDQVITDTQYFGPGTRLTVL.

The J gene is TRBJ2-7, the V gene TRBV9; D gene unclear. CDR3 size: 11 residues. Germline CDR1 SGDLS, CDR2 YYNGEE. V was shortened by 5 bases and J by 3 bases, with 6 bases between the two germline ends. CDR3 nucleotides: TGTGCCAGCAGTTGGGACTACGAGCAGTACTTC. Protein: CASSWDYEQYF.

This chain connects TRBV11-2 to TRBJ1-1; a weak D match, TRBD1 (5 bases). V dropped 1 base and J dropped 1 base, with 7 bases sitting between them. This CDR3 spans 14 amino acids. CDR1 is SGHAT and CDR2 is FQNNGV in the germline V gene. As DNA, the CDR3 is TGTGCCAGCAGCTTAGGGACAACGAACACTGAAGCTTTCTTT. Translated, it gives CASSLGTTNTEAFF.

The chain has TRBV29-1 and TRBJ2-3; TRBD1 matches 7 bases. The length of the CDR3 is 15 residues. The V segment lost 6 bases and the J segment 1 base; nucleotides outside the gene matches: 10. The germline V gene has CDR1 SQVTM and CDR2 ANQGSEA. CDR3 nucleotide sequence: TGCAGCGTAGAAAAGAGGGGACAGCGCACAGATACGCAGTATTTT. It specifies CSVEKRGQRTDTQYF.

This clone was seen a handful of times. V is TRBV7-9 and J is TRBJ1-1; TRBD1 agrees at 7 bases. The V segment lost 5 bases and the J segment 4 bases; nucleotides outside the gene matches: 7. CDR3 length: 14 amino acids. The germline CDR1 and CDR2 sequences are SEHNR and FQNEAQ (reference sequence). The CDR3 coding sequence is TGTGCCAGCAGCGCACGAAGACAGGGCACTGAAGCTTTCTTT. Translation gives CASSARRQGTEAFF.